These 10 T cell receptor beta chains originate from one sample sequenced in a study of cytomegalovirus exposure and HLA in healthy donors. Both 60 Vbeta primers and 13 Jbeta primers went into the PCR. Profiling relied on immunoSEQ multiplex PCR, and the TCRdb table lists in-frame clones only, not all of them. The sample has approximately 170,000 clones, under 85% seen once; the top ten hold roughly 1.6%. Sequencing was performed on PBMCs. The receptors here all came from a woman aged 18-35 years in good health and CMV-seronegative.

The CDR3 DNA follows: TGTGCCAGCAGTGAAACGATTCGACAGGGGGCAACGAACACTGAAGCTTTCTTT. Its translation: CASSETIRQGATNTEAFF. The chain employs TRBV6-1 and TRBJ1-1, with TRBD1 matching over 10 bases. The length of the CDR3 is 18 residues. Trimming removed 2 bases from V and 1 base from J; junction bases left unmatched: 10. In germline, CDR1 is MNHNS, CDR2 SASEGT.

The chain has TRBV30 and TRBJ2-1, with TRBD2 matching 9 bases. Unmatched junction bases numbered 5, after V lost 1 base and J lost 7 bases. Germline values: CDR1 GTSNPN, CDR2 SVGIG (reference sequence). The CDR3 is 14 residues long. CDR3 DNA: TGTGCCTGGAGTGAGGGACTAGCTAATAATGAGCAGTTCTTC. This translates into CAWSEGLANNEQFF.

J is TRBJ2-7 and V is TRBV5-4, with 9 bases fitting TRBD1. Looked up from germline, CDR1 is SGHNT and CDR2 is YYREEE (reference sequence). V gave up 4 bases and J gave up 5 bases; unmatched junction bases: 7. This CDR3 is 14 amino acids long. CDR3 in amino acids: CASSPRDRVHEQYF. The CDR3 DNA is TGTGCCAGCAGCCCCCGGGACAGGGTCCACGAGCAGTACTTC. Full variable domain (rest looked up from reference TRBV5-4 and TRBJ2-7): ETGVTQSPTHLIKTRGQQVTLRCSSQSGHNTVSWYQQALGQGPQFIFQYYREEENGRGNFPPRFSGLQFPNYSSELNVNALELDDSALYLCASSPRDRVHEQYFGPGTRLTVT.

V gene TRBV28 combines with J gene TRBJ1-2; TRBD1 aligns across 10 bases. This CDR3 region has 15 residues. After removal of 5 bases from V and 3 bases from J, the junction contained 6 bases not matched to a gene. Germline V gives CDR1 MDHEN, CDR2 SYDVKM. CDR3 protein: CASSLDRGRDYGYTF. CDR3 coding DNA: TGTGCCAGCAGTCTTGACAGGGGGCGAGACTATGGCTACACCTTC.

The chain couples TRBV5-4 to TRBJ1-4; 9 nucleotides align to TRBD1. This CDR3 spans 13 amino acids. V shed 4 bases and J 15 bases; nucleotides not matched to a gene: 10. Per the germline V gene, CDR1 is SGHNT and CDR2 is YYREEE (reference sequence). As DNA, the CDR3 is TGTGCCAGCAGCGGTGGACAGGGGAAAGATGTGTTTTTT. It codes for CASSGGQGKDVFF. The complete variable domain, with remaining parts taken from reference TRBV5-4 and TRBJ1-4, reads ETGVTQSPTHLIKTRGQQVTLRCSSQSGHNTVSWYQQALGQGPQFIFQYYREEENGRGNFPPRFSGLQFPNYSSELNVNALELDDSALYLCASSGGQGKDVFFGSGTQLSVL.

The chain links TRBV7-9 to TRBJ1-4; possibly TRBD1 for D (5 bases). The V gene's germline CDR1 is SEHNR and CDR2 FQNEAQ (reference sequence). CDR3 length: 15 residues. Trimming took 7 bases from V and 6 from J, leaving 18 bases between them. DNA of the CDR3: TGTGCCAGCACCCTAGGAAGGGGCTACGATGAAAAACTGTTTTTT. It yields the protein CASTLGRGYDEKLFF.

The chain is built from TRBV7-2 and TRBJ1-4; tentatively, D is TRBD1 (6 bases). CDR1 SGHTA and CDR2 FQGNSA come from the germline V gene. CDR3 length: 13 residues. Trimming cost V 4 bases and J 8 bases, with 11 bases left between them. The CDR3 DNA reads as TGTGCCAGCAGCTCGGGACACCGGGAAAAACTGTTTTTT. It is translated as CASSSGHREKLFF. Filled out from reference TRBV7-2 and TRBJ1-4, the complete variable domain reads GAGVSQSPSNKVTEKGKDVELRCDPISGHTALYWYRQSLGQGLEFLIYFQGNSAPDKSGLPSDRFSAERTGGSVSTLTIQRTQQEDSAVYLCASSSGHREKLFFGSGTQLSVL.

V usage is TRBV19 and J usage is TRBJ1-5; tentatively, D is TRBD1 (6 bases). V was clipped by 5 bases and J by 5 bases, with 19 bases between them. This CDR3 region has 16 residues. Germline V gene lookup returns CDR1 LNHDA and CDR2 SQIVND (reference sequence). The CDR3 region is CASSSLQGKTDQPQHF. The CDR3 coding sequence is TGTGCCAGTAGTTCTTTGCAGGGGAAGACTGATCAGCCCCAGCATTTT.

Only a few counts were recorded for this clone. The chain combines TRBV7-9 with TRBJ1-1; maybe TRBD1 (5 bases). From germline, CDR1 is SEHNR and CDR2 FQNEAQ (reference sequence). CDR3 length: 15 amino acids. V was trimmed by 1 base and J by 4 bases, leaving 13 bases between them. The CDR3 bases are TGTGCCAGCAGCTTAGTGGTAGGGGAAGTCACTGAAGCTTTCTTT. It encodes CASSLVVGEVTEAFF. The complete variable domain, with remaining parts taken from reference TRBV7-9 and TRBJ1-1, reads DTGVSQNPRHKITKRGQNVTFRCDPISEHNRLYWYRQTLGQGPEFLTYFQNEAQLEKSRLLSDRFSAERPKGSFSTLEIQRTEQGDSAMYLCASSLVVGEVTEAFFGQGTRLTVV.

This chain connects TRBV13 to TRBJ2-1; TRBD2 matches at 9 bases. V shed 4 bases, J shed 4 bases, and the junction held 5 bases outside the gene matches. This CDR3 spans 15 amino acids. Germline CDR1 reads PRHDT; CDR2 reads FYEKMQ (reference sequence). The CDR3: CASSSTSGGYNEQFF. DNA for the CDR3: TGTGCCAGCAGCTCGACTAGCGGTGGTTACAATGAGCAGTTCTTC.